This TCR beta chain was captured in a study of chemoradiotherapy in HPV16-positive cancers. Repeated repertoire sampling spanned the course of chemoradiotherapy. Clones were read by immunoSEQ multiplex PCR, and TCRdb kept only the in-frame ones, dropping some. The top ten clones hold 8.5% of a sample with about 8,600 clones, roughly 80% of them seen once. Trimming took off 3 bases at V and 8 bases at J, with 29 bases between the two ends. Germline V gives CDR1 MRHNA, CDR2 SNTAGT. The CDR3 extends over 19 amino acids. The clonotype comes from a human donor with HPV-associated anogenital cancer. This chain connects TRBV6-4 to TRBJ2-1; tentatively, D is TRBD1 or TRBD2 (5 bases each). The biological material was taken from a patient who underwent chemoradiotherapy. CDR3 DNA: TGTGCCAGCAGTGAGACGTACCGACTACTAAGGGACGGGCTGGATGAGCAGTTCTTC. Protein: CASSETYRLLRDGLDEQFF.